One T cell receptor beta chain is described in this entry. Its matching antigen is unknown. It was the approximately 120-subject validation cohort, separate from the approximately 620-subject first cohort, to which the donors belonged. The data originate from a study of cytomegalovirus exposure and HLA in healthy donors. Broader study findings: Confirmation was obtained in vitro that a few CMV-associated chains are specific for CMV antigens. Using the classifier, cytomegalovirus status was reportedly diagnosed with high specificity and sensitivity. Subsequent analysis found a tendency for first-cohort TCR clusters to co-occur within the approximately 130 validation repertoires.

Generated by immunoSEQ multiplex PCR, the TCRdb table keeps only in-frame clones and is missing some. The repertoire includes 60,000 to 75,000 clones, 95% to 96% of them detected once, and approximately 0.91% sits in the top ten. CDR1 is MNHEY, CDR2 SMNVEV, per germline (reference sequence). CDR3 length equals 16 residues. V trimming: 8 bases; J trimming: 2 bases; junction bases outside the gene matches: 14. The chain is built from TRBV27 and TRBJ1-1; 7 bases are a match to TRBD1. This clonotype originated in a man between 18 and 35 years old in good health and CMV-seronegative. The sequenced sample consisted of PBMCs. DNA for the CDR3: TGTGCCAGCCTAGGTCCCAGGACAGGCGATAACACTGAAGCTTTCTTT. Protein product: CASLGPRTGDNTEAFF.